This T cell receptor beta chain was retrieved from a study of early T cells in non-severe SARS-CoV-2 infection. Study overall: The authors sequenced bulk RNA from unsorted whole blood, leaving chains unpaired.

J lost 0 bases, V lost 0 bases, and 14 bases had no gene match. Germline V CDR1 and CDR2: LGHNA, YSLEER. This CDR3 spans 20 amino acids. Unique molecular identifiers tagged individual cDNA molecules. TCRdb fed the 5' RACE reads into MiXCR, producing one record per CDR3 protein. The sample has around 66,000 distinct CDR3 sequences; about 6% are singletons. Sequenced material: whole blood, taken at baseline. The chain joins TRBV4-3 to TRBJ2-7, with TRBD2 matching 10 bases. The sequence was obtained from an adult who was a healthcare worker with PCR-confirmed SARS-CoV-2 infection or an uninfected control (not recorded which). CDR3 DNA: TGCGCCAGCAGCCAAGAGGAGGGTAGCGGGAGGTTTGATGGCTCCTACGAGCAGTACTTC. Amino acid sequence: CASSQEEGSGRFDGSYEQYF.